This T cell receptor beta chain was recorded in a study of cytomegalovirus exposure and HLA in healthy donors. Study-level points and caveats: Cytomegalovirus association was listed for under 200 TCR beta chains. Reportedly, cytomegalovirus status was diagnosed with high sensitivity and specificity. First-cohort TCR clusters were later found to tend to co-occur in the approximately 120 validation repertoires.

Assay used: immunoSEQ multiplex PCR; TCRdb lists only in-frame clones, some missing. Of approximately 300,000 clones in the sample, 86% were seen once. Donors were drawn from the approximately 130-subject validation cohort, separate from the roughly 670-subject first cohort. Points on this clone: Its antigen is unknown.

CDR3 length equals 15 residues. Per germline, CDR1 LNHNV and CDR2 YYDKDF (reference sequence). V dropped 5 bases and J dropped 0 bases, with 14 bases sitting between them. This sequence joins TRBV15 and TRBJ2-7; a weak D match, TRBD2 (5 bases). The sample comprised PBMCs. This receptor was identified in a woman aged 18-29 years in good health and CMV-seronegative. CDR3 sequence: CATSHGLPSSYEQYF. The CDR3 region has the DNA TGTGCCACCAGCCACGGACTGCCGAGCTCCTACGAGCAGTACTTC.